This T cell receptor beta chain was captured in a study of OX40 agonist ivuxolimab in advanced cancers. Study-level background: Allowance was made for prior anti-PD-1, anti-PD-L1 or anti-CTLA-4 therapy, and about 44% had some. Study outcomes and limitations: More expanded clones were seen, on average, in CD8+ T cells than in CD4+.

The CDR3 totals 14 residues. Germline assignment: CDR1 SGHAT and CDR2 FQNNGV. Trimming removed 1 base at V and 1 base at J, with 5 bases between. A word on this clone: No antigen is known for it.

The data were produced by immunoSEQ multiplex PCR, yet TCRdb's version contains in-frame clones alone and is incomplete. The table lists 35,000 to 40,000 clones, 70% to 85% of them singletons, with roughly 20% in the top ten. The chain employs TRBV11-2 and TRBJ1-3; no definite D call. Material: CD4+ or CD8+ T cells sorted from blood, obtained in a trial of the OX40 agonist ivuxolimab. The TCR sequence derives from an adult with an advanced solid tumor such as melanoma, head and neck, liver or kidney cancer. In nucleotides, the CDR3 is TGTGCCAGCAGCTTAGTTTCTTCTGGAAACACCATATATTTT. Amino acid sequence: CASSLVSSGNTIYF.